This T cell receptor beta chain was observed in a study of blood T cells in healthy people across ages. Through a sample-barcoded 5' primer and a J-beta primer mix, a second PCR was run for 7 to 11 cycles. TCRdb analysed the 5' RACE reads with MiXCR anew, one entry per CDR3 protein. In the table there are about 1.5 million distinct CDR3 sequences, roughly 40% of which are singletons. As for this clonotype: Germline is not matched at one junction end, which may reflect a read error.

This CDR3 spans 12 amino acids. Sample: blood. The V call is TRBV12-3 or TRBV12-4, the J call TRBJ2-1; D is unclear. The TCR originated in a woman between 18 and 30 years old in good health. DNA of the CDR3: TGTGCCAGTAGTTCTGTAGTTCGTGAGCAGTTCTTC. Its protein product is CASSSVVREQFF.